These 17 T cell receptor beta chains came from one sample sequenced in a study of blood T cell repertoires in COVID-19. Produced via immunoSEQ multiplex PCR; TCRdb's table is partial and in-frame only. The sample has approximately 190,000 clones, less than 90% seen once. The specimen sequenced was peripheral blood. The receptors shown here come from a human donor in a cohort sampled during active COVID-19.

The chain recombines TRBV7-8 with TRBJ2-2; 10 positions agree with TRBD1. Unmatched junction bases numbered 7, after V lost 7 bases and J lost 5 bases. The CDR3 spans 15 residues. Germline V CDR1 and CDR2: SGHVS, FQNEAQ. Written as DNA, the CDR3 is TGTGCCAGCACAGGGGACAGGGGTGGTACCGGGGAGCTGTTTTTT. Translation: CASTGDRGGTGELFF.

J is TRBJ2-1 and V is TRBV5-6; D may be TRBD1 (5 bases). Looked up from germline, CDR1 is SGHDT and CDR2 is YYEEEE. The CDR3 contains 16 residues. V lost 4 bases and J 9 bases, leaving 23 bases between the germline ends. CDR3 sequence (DNA): TGTGCCAGCAGCCCGTCCCCACAGGCTTGGGGTAGTGAGCAGTTCTTC. Translation gives CASSPSPQAWGSEQFF.

This clone was seen once. CDR3 DNA: TGTGCCAGCCGCACGAACCAGGTTATCACTGAAGCTTTCTTT. This sequence encodes CASRTNQVITEAFF. The gene calls are TRBV7-2 and TRBJ1-1; D gene uncertain. The CDR3 spans 14 residues. The germline gives CDR1 SGHTA, CDR2 FQGNSA. V dropped 8 bases and J dropped 4 bases, with 17 bases sitting between them.

The chain links TRBV25-1 to TRBJ1-2, with D uncertain. This CDR3 has 15 residues. The V gene's germline CDR1 is MGHDK and CDR2 SYGVNS. Trimming removed 1 base from V and 8 bases from J, with 17 bases in between. The CDR3 reads CASSESLTTQRGYTF. The CDR3 DNA follows: TGTGCCAGCAGTGAATCACTGACGACCCAGCGGGGCTACACCTTC.

This clone was picked up many times. This chain links TRBV27 with TRBJ2-1; tentatively, D is TRBD2 (5 bases). Germline V gives CDR1 MNHEY, CDR2 SMNVEV (reference sequence). V dropped 4 bases and J dropped 12 bases, with 13 bases sitting between them. This CDR3 contains 12 residues. The CDR3 nucleotides are TGTGCCAGCAGTTCTGGACCTGGAGGGCAGTTCTTC. Its protein is CASSSGPGGQFF.

This chain links TRBV7-6 with TRBJ1-1; 8 nucleotides agree with TRBD1. This CDR3 spans 13 amino acids. The V gene end was trimmed by 4 bases and the J gene end by 7 bases; junction bases not matched to a gene: 5. Germline-derived CDR1 and CDR2 are SGHVS and FNYEAQ. The CDR3 loop reads CASSSTGVNEAFF. CDR3 nucleotides: TGTGCCAGCAGCTCGACAGGGGTGAATGAAGCTTTCTTT.

The chain recombines TRBV24-1 with TRBJ2-2; 8 bases are a match to TRBD2. Unmatched junction bases numbered 3, after V lost 3 bases and J lost 1 base. The V gene's germline CDR1 is KGHDR and CDR2 SFDVKD. The CDR3 has 16 amino acids. The CDR3 here is CATSDRLAGNTGELFF. CDR3 in DNA: TGTGCCACCAGTGATCGGCTAGCGGGGAACACCGGGGAGCTGTTTTTT.

This clone was seen more than once but under ten times. J is TRBJ2-3 and V is TRBV27, with D uncertain. Trimming left V 3 bases short and J 6 bases short, with 4 bases between. Germline loops: CDR1 MNHEY, CDR2 SMNVEV (reference sequence). The CDR3 covers 11 residues. CDR3 sequence: CASSLRDTQYF. The CDR3 region has the DNA TGTGCCAGCAGTTTGAGGGATACGCAGTATTTT.

The count of this clone is one. The chain has TRBV14 and TRBJ2-1; a possible D gene is TRBD2 (6 bases). Germline loops: CDR1 SGHDN, CDR2 FVKESK. The CDR3 is made up of 14 amino acids. Trimming took off 0 bases at V and 7 bases at J, with 10 bases between the two ends. CDR3: CASSQDIGGNEQFF. DNA for the CDR3: TGTGCCAGCAGCCAAGATATTGGGGGGAATGAGCAGTTCTTC.

This chain joins TRBV13 and TRBJ2-7; perhaps TRBD2 as D (5 bases). Trimming cost V 2 bases and J 4 bases, with 12 bases left between them. The CDR3 consists of 14 residues. Germline V gene lookup returns CDR1 PRHDT and CDR2 FYEKMQ (reference sequence). As DNA, the CDR3 is TGTGCCAGCAGCTTATTCGAGGGCGAATACGAGCAGTACTTC. Amino acid sequence: CASSLFEGEYEQYF.

This clone is a singleton in its sample. The chain carries TRBV9 and TRBJ1-4; 8 nucleotides match TRBD1. This CDR3 spans 14 amino acids. From germline, CDR1 is SGDLS and CDR2 YYNGEE. V lost 0 bases to trimming and J lost 7 bases; unmatched junction nucleotides: 2. CDR3 loop: CASSVAGGGEKLFF. DNA for the CDR3: TGTGCCAGCAGCGTAGCAGGGGGCGGTGAAAAACTGTTTTTT.

CDR3 nucleotide sequence: TGTGCCAGCAGCAGGGGGTTGATGTCCTATAATTCACCCCTCCACTTT. Protein: CASSRGLMSYNSPLHF. The J gene is TRBJ1-6, the V gene TRBV27; TRBD1 agrees at 7 bases. With 6 bases clipped from V and 1 base from J, the junction kept 6 bases outside the gene matches. The CDR3 has 16 residues. In germline, CDR1 is MNHEY, CDR2 SMNVEV (reference sequence).

The V and J genes are TRBV18 and TRBJ2-7; the match to TRBD1 covers 7 bases. J lost 1 base, V lost 8 bases, and 5 bases had no gene match. From germline, CDR1 is KGHSH and CDR2 LQKENI. The CDR3 extends over 13 amino acids. This chain's CDR3 is CASQGTASYEQYF. CDR3 sequence (DNA): TGTGCCAGCCAGGGGACAGCTTCCTACGAGCAGTACTTC.

The gene calls are TRBV6-5 and TRBJ1-3; D is ambiguous. The CDR3 length is 14 residues. Trimming removed 4 bases from V and 6 bases from J, with 13 bases in between. CDR1 is MNHEY and CDR2 is SVGAGI in the germline V gene. CDR3 amino acids: CASSFYQEANTIYF. The CDR3 DNA is TGTGCCAGCAGTTTCTATCAGGAGGCAAACACCATATATTTT.

The chain is built from TRBV27 and TRBJ2-7; 9 bases align to TRBD1. Unmatched junction bases numbered 7, after V lost 6 bases and J lost 1 base. CDR3 length: 15 residues. The germline CDR1 and CDR2 sequences are MNHEY and SMNVEV (reference sequence). The CDR3 here is CASSSVDRGSYEQYF. CDR3 bases: TGTGCCAGCAGCAGCGTGGACAGGGGTTCCTACGAGCAGTACTTC.

This chain joins TRBV3-1 (or the pseudogene TRBV3-2) and TRBJ2-2; D unclear. The CDR3 is 13 amino acids. CDR1 is LGHDT, CDR2 YNNKEL, per germline (reference sequence). V shed 0 bases and J shed 7 bases, with 6 bases lying between them. The CDR3 sequence: CASSQDRYGELFF. CDR3 nucleotide sequence: TGTGCCAGCAGCCAAGATCGGTACGGGGAGCTGTTTTTT.

This chain connects TRBV7-9 to TRBJ1-6, with 7 bases identical to TRBD1. V was clipped by 6 bases and J by 8 bases; unmatched bases: 4. From germline, CDR1 is SEHNR and CDR2 FQNEAQ (reference sequence). The CDR3 sequence is 13 residues long. CDR3 nucleotides: TGTGCCAGCAGGGTAACAGGGGATTCACCCCTCCACTTT. This sequence encodes CASRVTGDSPLHF.